The next 28 T cell receptor beta chains were all read from a single sample in a study of T cells in Graves' hyperthyroidism and ophthalmopathy. RNA transcripts served as the template for amplifying TCR beta CDR3 regions. In the first-round RT-PCR of the TCR CDR3, the HTBI primer set was used. TCRdb reprocessed the multiplex PCR reads via MiXCR and lists one record per CDR3 protein. The table shows about 570,000 distinct CDR3 sequences, with around 15% occurring only once. Sequenced material: blood. These receptors all come from a middle-aged woman with Graves' hyperthyroidism.

This clonotype has a count of ten or more. The V and J genes are TRBV11-2 and TRBJ2-3, with TRBD2 matching 10 bases. Germline lookup yields CDR1 SGHAT and CDR2 FQNNGV. V gave up 4 bases and J gave up 6 bases; unmatched junction bases: 10. This CDR3 contains 16 residues. The CDR3 region is CASSSGASGGSDTQYF. The CDR3 DNA reads TGTGCCAGCAGCTCAGGGGCTAGCGGGGGTTCCGATACGCAGTATTTT. Based on the CDR3 plus reference TRBV11-2 and TRBJ2-3, the full variable domain is EAGVAQSPRYKIIEKRQSVAFWCNPISGHATLYWYQQILGQGPKLLIQFQNNGVVDDSQLPKDRFSAERLKGVDSTLKIQPAKLEDSAVYLCASSSGASGGSDTQYFGPGTRLTVL.

This clonotype was detected many times. The J gene is TRBJ2-7, the V gene TRBV20-1; tentatively, D is TRBD1 (5 bases). Looked up from germline, CDR1 is DFQATT and CDR2 is SNEGSKA (reference sequence). V lost 5 bases to trimming and J lost 7 bases, with 21 bases between them. This CDR3 has 14 residues. Here the CDR3 DNA reads TGCAGTGCTCCCCGTGGACAAGCAATCGGGGAGCAGTACTTC. Protein: CSAPRGQAIGEQYF.

This clonotype was recorded many times. This rearrangement joins TRBV2 to TRBJ2-3, with 8 bases that match TRBD1. The J segment lost 4 bases and the V segment lost 1 base, leaving 13 bases of the junction unmatched. Germline assignment: CDR1 SNHLY and CDR2 FYNNEI. This CDR3 has 18 residues. Here the CDR3 reads CASSEVPGQGGNADTQYF. The CDR3 DNA reads as TGTGCCAGCAGTGAAGTCCCCGGACAGGGCGGGAACGCAGATACGCAGTATTTT.

The chain links TRBV7-3 to TRBJ2-2; 9 bases fit TRBD2. The CDR3 contains 16 residues. Unmatched junction bases numbered 7, after V lost 5 bases and J lost 3 bases. Germline CDR1 is SGHTA and CDR2 is FQGTGA. CDR3 protein: CASSPKGGRDTGELFF. In DNA, the CDR3 is TGTGCCAGCAGCCCGAAGGGCGGGAGGGACACCGGGGAGCTGTTTTTT.

This clonotype was picked up many times. The CDR3 DNA is TGTGCCAGTAGTATAGATGGGGGGAGTTCCTACAATGAGCAGTTCTTC. Its protein is CASSIDGGSSYNEQFF. The V and J genes are TRBV19 and TRBJ2-1; D might be TRBD2 (6 bases). Germline CDR1 LNHDA, CDR2 SQIVND (reference sequence). V was clipped by 0 bases and J by 1 base, with 10 bases between them. The CDR3 is 16 residues long. Full variable domain (missing parts from reference TRBV19 and TRBJ2-1): DGGITQSPKYLFRKEGQNVTLSCEQNLNHDAMYWYRQDPGQGLRLIYYSQIVNDFQKGDIAEGYSVSREKKESFPLTVTSAQKNPTAFYLCASSIDGGSSYNEQFFGPGTRLTVL.

This clonotype was observed at least ten times. The V gene is TRBV28, the J gene TRBJ2-7, with 11 bases matching TRBD1. Germline CDR1 MDHEN, CDR2 SYDVKM. With 9 bases clipped from V and 6 bases from J, the junction kept 7 bases outside the gene matches. The CDR3 is 13 residues long. The CDR3 here is CASLDRGLGEQYF. In DNA form, the CDR3 reads TGTGCCAGTTTGGACAGGGGGCTTGGCGAGCAGTACTTC. Complete variable domain (other parts from reference TRBV28 and TRBJ2-7): DVKVTQSSRYLVKRTGEKVFLECVQDMDHENMFWYRQDPGLGLRLIYFSYDVKMKEKGDIPEGYSVSREKKERFSLILESASTNQTSMYLCASLDRGLGEQYFGPGTRLTVT.

This clonotype was seen many times. This chain connects TRBV18 to TRBJ2-1; TRBD1 aligns across 9 bases. Germline-derived CDR1 and CDR2 are KGHSH and LQKENI. The CDR3 runs 15 residues. The V and J ends lost 5 bases and 7 bases, in that order; junction bases with no gene match: 9. The CDR3 spells CASSSRTGEGNEQFF. DNA for the CDR3: TGTGCCAGCTCATCCCGGACAGGGGAAGGGAATGAGCAGTTCTTC.

This clonotype was observed many times. This chain uses TRBV20-1 with TRBJ2-5; 8 bases map to TRBD1. The CDR3 spans 17 residues. Losses at the gene ends were 0 bases for V and 5 bases for J; bases not matched to a gene: 14. Germline CDR1 DFQATT, CDR2 SNEGSKA (reference sequence). CDR3 nucleotides: TGCAGTGCTAGAGAGAAGGACAGGGATGGTTCGTGGGAGACCCAGTACTTC. It yields the protein CSAREKDRDGSWETQYF.

V usage is TRBV6-2 or TRBV6-3 and J usage is TRBJ2-1; TRBD2 matches 11 bases. The CDR3 loop spans 15 amino acids. The germline CDR1 and CDR2 sequences are MNHEY and SVGEGT. V gave up 5 bases and J gave up 5 bases; unmatched junction bases: 5. The CDR3 sequence is CASSDRLAGNNEQFF. The CDR3, as DNA: TGTGCCAGCAGTGACCGACTAGCGGGAAACAATGAGCAGTTCTTC.

CDR3 nucleotides: TGTGCCAGCAGCTTAGGTCAGAAGAACACCGGGGAGCTGTTTTTT. Its protein is CASSLGQKNTGELFF. The rearrangement uses TRBV5-4 and TRBJ2-2, with D unresolved. Germline CDR1 SGHNT, CDR2 YYREEE (reference sequence). Deletions cut 2 bases from V and 1 base from J, with 9 bases between. The CDR3 covers 15 residues. Combining the CDR3 with reference TRBV5-4 and TRBJ2-2 gives the whole variable domain ETGVTQSPTHLIKTRGQQVTLRCSSQSGHNTVSWYQQALGQGPQFIFQYYREEENGRGNFPPRFSGLQFPNYSSELNVNALELDDSALYLCASSLGQKNTGELFFGEGSRLTVL.

In its sample, this clonotype was seen many times. The CDR3 DNA is TGTGCCAGCAGCCCGCCGACTAGCACCAATGAGCAGTTCTTC. It is translated as CASSPPTSTNEQFF. The chain couples TRBV7-9 to TRBJ2-1, with 7 bases that match TRBD2. Germline trimming cut 5 bases from V and 6 bases from J; bases unmatched to any gene: 7. Germline V lookup: CDR1 SEHNR, CDR2 FQNEAQ (reference sequence). The CDR3 length is 14 residues.

About this clonotype itself: This may arise from a read error, as a much more abundant clone is one base away. V is TRBV28 and J is TRBJ1-5; tentative D call: TRBD1 (6 bases). Germline loops: CDR1 MDHEN, CDR2 SYDVKM. V lost 1 base, J lost 6 bases, and 16 bases lay in between. This CDR3 is built from 16 residues. This CDR3 is CASSLSQGIVSQPQHF. The CDR3 nucleotides read TGTGCCAGCAGTTTATCCCAGGGGATAGTGAGTCAGCCCCAGCATTTT.

This clonotype appeared many times. The V call is TRBV30, the J call TRBJ2-7; TRBD1 agrees at 8 bases. The CDR3 extends over 17 amino acids. The junction had 16 bases not matched to a gene; V was cut back by 2 bases and J by 4 bases. Germline values: CDR1 GTSNPN, CDR2 SVGIG (reference sequence). The CDR3 sequence: CAWSPTTPDRASYEQYF. DNA for the CDR3: TGTGCCTGGAGTCCGACGACACCGGACAGGGCGTCTTACGAGCAGTACTTC.

The V and J genes are TRBV6-9 and TRBJ2-6; 8 nucleotides line up with TRBD1. Per the germline V gene, CDR1 is MNHGY and CDR2 is SVAAGI. The CDR3 has 16 amino acids. The V segment lost 3 bases and the J segment 4 bases; nucleotides outside the gene matches: 5. The DNA for the CDR3 is TGTGCCAGCAGTTACGGCAGGGGGCCAGGGGCCAACGTCCTGACTTTC. This encodes CASSYGRGPGANVLTF.

CDR3 sequence reads: CATSEPGRLEQYF. The CDR3 DNA reads TGTGCCACCAGTGAGCCGGGAAGGCTCGAGCAGTACTTC. The rearrangement joins TRBV24-1 to TRBJ2-7; D may be TRBD2 (5 bases). Germline V lookup: CDR1 KGHDR, CDR2 SFDVKD. Deletions cut 4 bases from V and 6 bases from J, with 12 bases between. CDR3 size: 13 residues.

Ten or more counts support this clonotype. The CDR3 DNA is TGTGCCAGCAGTCCGGACAGGGGTCAGCCCCAGCATTTT. This gives the protein CASSPDRGQPQHF. The rearrangement links TRBV6-1 to TRBJ1-5; TRBD1 aligns across 9 bases. This CDR3 is 13 amino acids long. J gave up 6 bases and V 5 bases, and 2 bases lay outside the gene matches. Per the germline V gene, CDR1 is MNHNS and CDR2 is SASEGT.

This clonotype occurred a few times. The chain carries TRBV7-8 and TRBJ2-2, with D possibly called TRBD1 or TRBD2 (5 bases each). CDR1 and CDR2 (germline): SGHVS, FQNEAQ. The CDR3 extends over 14 amino acids. The V end lost 1 base, the J end lost 9 bases, and 12 bases lay between the germline ends. The CDR3 loop is CASSLVGVTRELFF. The CDR3 nucleotides are TGTGCCAGCAGCTTAGTGGGGGTAACCCGGGAGCTGTTTTTT.

This clonotype appeared a few times. The V and J genes are TRBV18 and TRBJ1-3; no firm D call. CDR3 size: 19 residues. The V end lost 3 bases, the J end lost 0 bases, and 21 bases lay between the germline ends. Germline V gene data show CDR1 as KGHSH and CDR2 as LQKENI. In nucleotides, the CDR3 is TGTGCCAGCTCACCTTCCCTTTTGGTCGTTGACAACTCTGGAAACACCATATATTTT. Translated: CASSPSLLVVDNSGNTIYF.

There are many counts of this clonotype. The rearrangement links TRBV2 to TRBJ1-4; 7 bases are a match to TRBD1. Germline trimming cut 6 bases from V and 8 bases from J; bases unmatched to any gene: 9. CDR1 and CDR2 (germline): SNHLY, FYNNEI. The CDR3 totals 14 residues. CDR3 amino acids: CASRSDRAGEKLFF. The DNA of the CDR3 is TGTGCCAGCAGATCCGACAGGGCAGGAGAAAAACTGTTTTTT.

The genes are TRBV5-4 and TRBJ2-7; D is unclear. The ends were cut back, 1 base at V and 3 bases at J, with 14 bases in the middle. Germline values: CDR1 SGHNT, CDR2 YYREEE (reference sequence). This CDR3 is 15 amino acids long. CDR3 residues: CASSLLGDPYYEQYF. The CDR3 coding sequence is TGTGCCAGCAGCTTGTTGGGCGATCCATACTACGAGCAGTACTTC.

The rearrangement links TRBV10-3 to TRBJ2-1, with D perhaps given as TRBD1 or TRBD2 (5 bases each). V lost 8 bases, J lost 0 bases, and 20 bases lay in between. This CDR3 has 17 amino acids. Germline CDR1 reads ENHRY; CDR2 reads SYGVKD. The CDR3 loop is CAIEGTNDSSSYNEQFF. CDR3 coding DNA: TGTGCCATCGAGGGGACGAATGACAGCAGCTCCTACAATGAGCAGTTCTTC.

The chain recombines TRBV15 with TRBJ1-4; 9 positions match TRBD1. CDR3 size: 14 residues. CDR1 LNHNV and CDR2 YYDKDF come from the germline V gene (reference sequence). Trimming removed 4 bases from V and 7 bases from J; junction bases left unmatched: 4. The CDR3 reads CATSTRGQGEKLFF. The DNA for the CDR3 is TGTGCCACCAGCACCAGGGGACAGGGTGAAAAACTGTTTTTT.

The genes are TRBV28 and TRBJ2-5, with 10 positions matching TRBD2. V was clipped by 7 bases and J by 3 bases; unmatched bases: 8. The germline V gene encodes CDR1 MDHEN and CDR2 SYDVKM. CDR3 length: 15 residues. This chain's CDR3 is CASKGGGLAKETQYF. The CDR3 nucleotides are TGTGCCAGCAAAGGAGGGGGACTAGCGAAAGAGACCCAGTACTTC. Full variable domain (rest looked up from reference TRBV28 and TRBJ2-5): DVKVTQSSRYLVKRTGEKVFLECVQDMDHENMFWYRQDPGLGLRLIYFSYDVKMKEKGDIPEGYSVSREKKERFSLILESASTNQTSMYLCASKGGGLAKETQYFGPGTRLLVL.

Worth noting for this clonotype: At one end, the junction sequence differs from germline, possibly due to a read error. The chain joins TRBV5-4 to TRBJ2-1; tentative D call: TRBD2 (5 bases). CDR1 is SGHNT and CDR2 is YYREEE in the germline V gene (reference sequence). The CDR3 is 17 residues long. CDR3 in DNA: TGCGCCAGCAGCCAAGATTTTGAGGGAGTTTCCTACAATGAGCAGTTCTTC. Translating it yields CASSQDFEGVSYNEQFF.

This clonotype has at least ten counts. The chain is built from TRBV28 and TRBJ1-2, with 9 bases fitting TRBD1. Germline V gene lookup returns CDR1 MDHEN and CDR2 SYDVKM. The junction had 3 bases not matched to a gene; V was cut back by 5 bases and J by 2 bases. The CDR3 has 14 residues. The CDR3: CASSPQGANYGYTF. The CDR3 DNA reads as TGTGCCAGCAGTCCACAGGGGGCAAACTATGGCTACACCTTC.

The J gene is TRBJ1-6, the V gene TRBV27, with 9 bases that match TRBD1. With V trimmed by 7 bases and J by 5 bases, 12 bases remained unmatched. Per the germline V gene, CDR1 is MNHEY and CDR2 is SMNVEV (reference sequence). The CDR3 is 17 residues long. This CDR3 is CASKKPPGTGNNSPLHF. In DNA, the CDR3 is TGTGCCAGCAAAAAACCCCCCGGGACAGGGAATAATTCACCCCTCCACTTT.

The CDR3 coding sequence is TGTGCCAGTAGTATAGATCAACTAGCGGGAGGAAACAATGAGCAGTTCTTC. Its protein is CASSIDQLAGGNNEQFF. The V and J genes are TRBV19 and TRBJ2-1; 12 bases agree with TRBD2. The CDR3 is made up of 17 amino acids. V lost 0 bases, J lost 5 bases, and 5 bases stayed unmatched. Germline CDR1 reads LNHDA; CDR2 reads SQIVND (reference sequence).

This clonotype appeared many times. This chain joins TRBV30 and TRBJ2-2, with a weak D call TRBD1 (6 bases). Germline CDR1 is GTSNPN and CDR2 is SVGIG (reference sequence). The CDR3 consists of 14 residues. V was pared by 3 bases and J by 6 bases, with 14 bases between. For the CDR3, the DNA is TGTGCCTGGAGCACAGGGACATTGGCCGGGGAGCTGTTTTTT. This sequence encodes CAWSTGTLAGELFF.